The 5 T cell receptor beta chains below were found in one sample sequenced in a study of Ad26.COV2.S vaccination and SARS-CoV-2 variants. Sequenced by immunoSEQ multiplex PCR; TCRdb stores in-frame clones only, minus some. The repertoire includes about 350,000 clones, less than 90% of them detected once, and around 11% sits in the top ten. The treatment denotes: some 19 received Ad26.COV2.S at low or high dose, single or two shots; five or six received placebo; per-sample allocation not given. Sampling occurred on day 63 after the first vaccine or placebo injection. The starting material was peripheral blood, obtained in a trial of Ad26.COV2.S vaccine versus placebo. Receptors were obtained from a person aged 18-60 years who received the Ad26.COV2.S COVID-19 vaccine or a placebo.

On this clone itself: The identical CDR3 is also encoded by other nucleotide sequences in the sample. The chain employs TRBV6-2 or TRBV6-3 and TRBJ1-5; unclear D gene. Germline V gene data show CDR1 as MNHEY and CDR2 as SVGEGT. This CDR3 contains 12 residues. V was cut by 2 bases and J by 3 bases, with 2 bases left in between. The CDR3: CASSYLNQPQHF. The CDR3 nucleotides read TGTGCCAGCAGTTACCTCAATCAGCCCCAGCATTTT.

CDR3 nucleotide sequence: TGTGCCAGTAGTGGATCAGGGGGCTCGACCGTTCAGACCGAGACCCAGTACTTC. It yields the protein CASSGSGGSTVQTETQYF. This sequence joins TRBV19 and TRBJ2-5; 8 bases are shared with TRBD1. Germline V gene sequence: CDR1 LNHDA, CDR2 SQIVND (reference sequence). This CDR3 region has 18 residues. V lost 5 bases and J lost 5; bases outside the gene matches: 19.

CDR3 sequence (DNA): TGTGCCTCAAATAGCGGGGGGGGAAACACAGATACGCAGTATTTT. It specifies CASNSGGGNTDTQYF. The chain links TRBV10-3 to TRBJ2-3, with TRBD2 matching over 11 bases. Per germline, CDR1 ENHRY and CDR2 SYGVKD. Trimming cost V 11 bases and J 2 bases; bases outside gene matches: 9. CDR3 length: 15 residues.

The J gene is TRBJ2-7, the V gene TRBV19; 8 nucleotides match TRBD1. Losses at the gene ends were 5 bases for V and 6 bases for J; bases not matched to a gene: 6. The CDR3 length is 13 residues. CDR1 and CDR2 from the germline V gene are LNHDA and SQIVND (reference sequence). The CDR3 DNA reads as TGTGCCAGTAGTGCCAGGGGGCCGTTCGAGCAGTACTTC. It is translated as CASSARGPFEQYF.

This CDR3 is CASSLTSGYNEQFF. CDR3 sequence (DNA): TGTGCCAGCAGTTTAACTAGCGGATACAATGAGCAGTTCTTC. The chain employs TRBV27 and TRBJ2-1, with TRBD2 matching over 8 bases. J was trimmed by 4 bases and V by 2 bases; bases with no gene match: 1. CDR1 is MNHEY and CDR2 is SMNVEV in the germline V gene (reference sequence). The CDR3 has 14 amino acids.